The sequence of this TCR beta chain was determined in a study of blood T cells in healthy people across ages. The use of a sample-barcoded 5' primer and a J-beta primer mix characterized a second PCR of 7 to 11 cycles. TCRdb re-called the 5' RACE reads through MiXCR, storing one row per CDR3 protein. The sample includes more than 500,000 distinct CDR3 sequences, roughly a quarter seen only once; the top ten take about 3.3%. Individuals who donated were healthy Caucasians from Russia aged roughly 6 to 95. These sequences were also reported in another study, on T cells of mothers and their children.

The specimen sequenced was blood. This TCR was recovered from a boy between 2 and 10 years old in good health.

For the CDR3, the DNA is TGCAGTGCTCGGGACATTAGCACAGATACGCAGTATTTT. Protein product: CSARDISTDTQYF. V is TRBV20-1 and J is TRBJ2-3; a possible D gene is TRBD1 (6 bases). This CDR3 spans 13 amino acids. Trimming pared 5 bases from V and 0 bases from J, leaving 9 bases between. Germline assignment: CDR1 DFQATT and CDR2 SNEGSKA (reference sequence).